The 5 T cell receptor beta chains below all came from one sample that was sequenced in a study of CD8 T cells in ankylosing spondylitis. TCRdb re-derived calls from the 5' RACE reads in MiXCR, one entry per CDR3 protein. The sample includes roughly 250,000 distinct CDR3 sequences, 8% to 11% of them seen just once. The sample consisted of blood, either unsorted or a sorted T cell fraction (not recorded which). The source of these receptors is a male donor with ankylosing spondylitis or in good health (not recorded which).

This clonotype was seen more than once but under ten times. The chain links TRBV18 to TRBJ1-4, with a weak D call TRBD1 (5 bases). Trimming stripped 2 bases from V and 0 bases from J, with 22 bases between. The CDR3 has 20 residues. Germline V gene sequence: CDR1 KGHSH, CDR2 LQKENI. The CDR3 DNA is TGTGCCAGCTCACCAAGGAGGACATCCGACAGCCACGCAACTAATGAAAAACTGTTTTTT. Its translation is CASSPRRTSDSHATNEKLFF.

This clonotype was observed a few times. V and J are TRBV23-1 and TRBJ1-5; 9 bases agree with TRBD1. TRBV23-1 is an ORF, with its function uncertain. The CDR3 loop spans 21 amino acids. Unmatched junction bases numbered 18, after V lost 0 bases and J lost 3 bases. DNA for the CDR3: TGCGCCAGCAGTCAATCGGGAGGGCCGGGACAGGGACGATCCCTCAATCAGCCCCAGCATTTT. Protein sequence: CASSQSGGPGQGRSLNQPQHF.

This clonotype was detected many times. The junction does not match germline at one end; this may be a read error. This rearrangement joins TRBV11-2 to TRBJ2-7; D might be TRBD1 or TRBD2, each matching 5 bases. The CDR3 runs 14 residues. Germline CDR1 is SGHAT and CDR2 is FQNNGV. The CDR3 region has the DNA TGTGCCAGCAGTTTAGAAGCAGGGAGCTACGAGCAGTACTTC. It translates to CASSLEAGSYEQYF.

This clonotype was seen many times. The chain recombines TRBV29-1 with TRBJ2-1, with 11 positions matching TRBD2. Germline-derived CDR1 and CDR2 are SQVTM and ANQGSEA. The CDR3 has 12 amino acids. The V segment lost 6 bases and the J segment 12 bases; nucleotides outside the gene matches: 7. In nucleotides, the CDR3 is TGCAGCGTAAAACTAGCGGGGGTGAGGCAGTTCTTC. This translates into CSVKLAGVRQFF.

This clonotype came up a few times. V usage is TRBV18 and J usage is TRBJ1-5; no clear D gene. The CDR3 contains 15 residues. Germline-derived CDR1 and CDR2 are KGHSH and LQKENI. With 1 base removed from V and 0 bases from J, the gap between germline ends came to 7 bases. The CDR3 DNA reads as TGTGCCAGCTCACCACAGGGCGCTAGCAATCAGCCCCAGCATTTT. It yields the protein CASSPQGASNQPQHF.